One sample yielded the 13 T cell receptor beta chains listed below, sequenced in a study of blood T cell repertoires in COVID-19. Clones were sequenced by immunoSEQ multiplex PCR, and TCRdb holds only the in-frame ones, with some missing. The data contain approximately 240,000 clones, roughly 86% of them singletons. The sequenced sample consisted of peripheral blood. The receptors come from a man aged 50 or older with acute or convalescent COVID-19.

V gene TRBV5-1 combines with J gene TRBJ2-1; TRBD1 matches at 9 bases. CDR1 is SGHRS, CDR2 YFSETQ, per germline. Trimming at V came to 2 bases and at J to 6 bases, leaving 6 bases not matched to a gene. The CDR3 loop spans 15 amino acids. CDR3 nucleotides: TGCGCCAGCAGCTTCTCGGGGACAGGGCCCAATGAGCAGTTCTTC. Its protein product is CASSFSGTGPNEQFF.

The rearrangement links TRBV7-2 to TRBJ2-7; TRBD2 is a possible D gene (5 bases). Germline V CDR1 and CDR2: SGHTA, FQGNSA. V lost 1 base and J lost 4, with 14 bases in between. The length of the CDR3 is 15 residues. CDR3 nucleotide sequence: TGTGCCAGCAGCTTAGGGACCGGAGGCCCATACGAGCAGTACTTC. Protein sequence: CASSLGTGGPYEQYF.

The CDR3 reads CASTPSGRAYNEQFF. The CDR3 bases are TGTGCCAGCACACCTAGCGGGAGGGCATACAATGAGCAGTTCTTC. The rearrangement joins TRBV3-1 (or the pseudogene TRBV3-2) to TRBJ2-1, with 12 positions matching TRBD2. V was clipped by 7 bases and J by 4 bases; unmatched bases: 5. Per the germline V gene, CDR1 is LGHDT and CDR2 is YNNKEL (reference sequence). The CDR3 is 15 amino acids.

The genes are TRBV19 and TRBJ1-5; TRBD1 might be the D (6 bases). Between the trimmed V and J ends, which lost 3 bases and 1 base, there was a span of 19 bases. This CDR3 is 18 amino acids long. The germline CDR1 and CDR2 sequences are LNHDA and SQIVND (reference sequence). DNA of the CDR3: TGTGCCAGTAGTATCCCCCCCGGACAGCCGTGGAGCAATCAGCCCCAGCATTTT. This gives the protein CASSIPPGQPWSNQPQHF.

The CDR3 sequence is CASSLAGGQSSGNTIYF. CDR3 in DNA: TGTGCCAGCAGCTTAGCCGGAGGCCAGAGCTCTGGAAACACCATATATTTT. The chain recombines TRBV11-3 with TRBJ1-3; no reliable D call. The CDR3 is 17 residues long. Trimming stripped 1 base from V and 0 bases from J, with 13 bases between. The germline V gene has CDR1 SGHNT and CDR2 YENEEA.

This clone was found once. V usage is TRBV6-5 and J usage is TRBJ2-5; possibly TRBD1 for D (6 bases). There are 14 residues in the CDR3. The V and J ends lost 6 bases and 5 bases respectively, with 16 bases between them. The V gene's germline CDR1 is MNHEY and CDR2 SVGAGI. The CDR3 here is CASRGQTLRETQYF. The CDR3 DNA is TGTGCCAGCAGAGGACAGACCCTGCGGGAGACCCAGTACTTC.

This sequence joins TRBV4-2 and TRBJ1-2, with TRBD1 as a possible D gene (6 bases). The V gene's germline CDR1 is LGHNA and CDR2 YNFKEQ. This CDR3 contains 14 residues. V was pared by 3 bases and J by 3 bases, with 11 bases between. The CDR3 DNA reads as TGTGCCAGCAGCCAGCCCGGACAGTACTATGGCTACACCTTC. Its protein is CASSQPGQYYGYTF.

The CDR3 here is CALSSVRQGEGEAFF. DNA of the CDR3: TGTGCCCTCAGCAGTGTTCGACAGGGAGAGGGTGAAGCTTTCTTT. The chain carries TRBV6-6 and TRBJ1-1; TRBD1 matches at 7 bases. CDR1 and CDR2 from the germline V gene are MNHNY and SVGAGI (reference sequence). This CDR3 spans 15 amino acids. V lost 11 bases to trimming and J lost 7 bases; unmatched junction nucleotides: 19.

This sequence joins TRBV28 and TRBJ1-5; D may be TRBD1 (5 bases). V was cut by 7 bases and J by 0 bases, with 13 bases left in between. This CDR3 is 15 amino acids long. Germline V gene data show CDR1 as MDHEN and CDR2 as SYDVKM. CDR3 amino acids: CASNRQPYSNQPQHF. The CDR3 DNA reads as TGTGCCAGCAATCGACAGCCATATAGCAATCAGCCCCAGCATTTT.

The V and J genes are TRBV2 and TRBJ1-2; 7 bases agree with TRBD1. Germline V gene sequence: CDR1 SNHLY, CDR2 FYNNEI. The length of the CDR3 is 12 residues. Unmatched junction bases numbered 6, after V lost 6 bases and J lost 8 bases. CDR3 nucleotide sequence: TGTGCCAGCAGAAAGACAGGGTTCGGCTACACCTTC. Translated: CASRKTGFGYTF. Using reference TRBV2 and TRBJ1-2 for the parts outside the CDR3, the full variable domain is EPEVTQTPSHQVTQMGQEVILRCVPISNHLYFYWYRQILGQKVEFLVSFYNNEISEKSEIFDDQFSVERPDGSNFTLKIRSTKLEDSAMYFCASRKTGFGYTFGSGTRLTVV.

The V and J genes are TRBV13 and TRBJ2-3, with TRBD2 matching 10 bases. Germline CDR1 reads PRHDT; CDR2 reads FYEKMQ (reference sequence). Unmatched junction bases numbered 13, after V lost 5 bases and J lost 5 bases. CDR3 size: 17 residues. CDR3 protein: CASSLHGAGGPLDTQYF. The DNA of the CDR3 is TGTGCCAGCAGCCTGCACGGAGCGGGAGGGCCTTTAGATACGCAGTATTTT.

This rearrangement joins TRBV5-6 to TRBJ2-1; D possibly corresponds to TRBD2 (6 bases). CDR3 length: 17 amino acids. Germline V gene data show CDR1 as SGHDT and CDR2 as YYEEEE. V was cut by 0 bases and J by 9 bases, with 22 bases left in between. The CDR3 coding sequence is TGTGCCAGCAGCTTGGCCCAGAGACACGCCCGGGAGTCTGAGCAGTTCTTC. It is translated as CASSLAQRHARESEQFF.

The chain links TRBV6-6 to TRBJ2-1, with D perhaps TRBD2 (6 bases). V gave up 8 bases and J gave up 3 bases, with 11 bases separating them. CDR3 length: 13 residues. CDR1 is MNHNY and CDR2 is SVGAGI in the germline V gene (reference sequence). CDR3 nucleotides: TGTGCCAGCTCTGGGGGGTACTACAATGAGCAGTTCTTC. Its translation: CASSGGYYNEQFF.